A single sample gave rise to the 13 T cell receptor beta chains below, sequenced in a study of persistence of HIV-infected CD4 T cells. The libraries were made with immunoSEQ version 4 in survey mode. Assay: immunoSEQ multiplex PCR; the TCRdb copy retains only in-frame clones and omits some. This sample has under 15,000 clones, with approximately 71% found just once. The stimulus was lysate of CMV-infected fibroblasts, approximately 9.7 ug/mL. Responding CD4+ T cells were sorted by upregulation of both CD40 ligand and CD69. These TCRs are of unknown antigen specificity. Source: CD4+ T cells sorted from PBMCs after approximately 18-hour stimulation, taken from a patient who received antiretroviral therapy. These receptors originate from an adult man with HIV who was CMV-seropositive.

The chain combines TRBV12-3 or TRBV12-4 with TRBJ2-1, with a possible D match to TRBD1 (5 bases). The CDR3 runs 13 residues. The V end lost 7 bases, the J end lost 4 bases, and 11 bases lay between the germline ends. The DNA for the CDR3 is TGTGCCAGCACCTCGAGACAGTACAATGAGCAGTTCTTC. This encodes CASTSRQYNEQFF.

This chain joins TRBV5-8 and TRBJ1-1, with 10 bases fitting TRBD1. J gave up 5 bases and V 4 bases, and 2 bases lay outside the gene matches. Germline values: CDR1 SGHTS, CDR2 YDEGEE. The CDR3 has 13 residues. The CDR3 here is CASSTGQGTEAFF. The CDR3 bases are TGTGCCAGCAGCACGGGACAGGGGACTGAAGCTTTCTTT.

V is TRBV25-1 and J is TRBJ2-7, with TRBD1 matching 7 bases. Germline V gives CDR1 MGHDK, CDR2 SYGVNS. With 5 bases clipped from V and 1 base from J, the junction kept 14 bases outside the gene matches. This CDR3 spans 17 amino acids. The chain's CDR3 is CASSSGTDRRISYEQYF. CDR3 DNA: TGTGCCAGCAGTTCCGGGACAGACCGACGAATATCCTACGAGCAGTACTTC.

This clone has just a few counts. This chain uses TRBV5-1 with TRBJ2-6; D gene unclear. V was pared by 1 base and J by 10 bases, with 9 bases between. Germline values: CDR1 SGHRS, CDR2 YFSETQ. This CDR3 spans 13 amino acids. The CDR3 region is CASSLNTVNVLTF. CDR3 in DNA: TGCGCCAGCAGCTTGAACACAGTTAACGTCCTGACTTTC. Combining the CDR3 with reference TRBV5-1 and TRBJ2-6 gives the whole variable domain KAGVTQTPRYLIKTRGQQVTLSCSPISGHRSVSWYQQTPGQGLQFLFEYFSETQRNKGNFPGRFSGRQFSNSRSEMNVSTLELGDSALYLCASSLNTVNVLTFGAGSRLTVL.

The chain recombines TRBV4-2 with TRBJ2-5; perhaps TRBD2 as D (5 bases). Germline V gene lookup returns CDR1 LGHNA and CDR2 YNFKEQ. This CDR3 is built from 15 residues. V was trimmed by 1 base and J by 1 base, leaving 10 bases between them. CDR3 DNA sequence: TGTGCCAGCAGCCAAGTTAATGAGGGCCAAGAGACCCAGTACTTC. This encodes CASSQVNEGQETQYF.

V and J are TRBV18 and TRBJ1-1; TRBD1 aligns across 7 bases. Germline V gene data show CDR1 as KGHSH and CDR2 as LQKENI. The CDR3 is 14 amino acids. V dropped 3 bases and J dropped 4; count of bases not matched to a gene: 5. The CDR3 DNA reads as TGTGCCAGCTCACCGAACGCAGGGGGCACTGAAGCTTTCTTT. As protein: CASSPNAGGTEAFF.

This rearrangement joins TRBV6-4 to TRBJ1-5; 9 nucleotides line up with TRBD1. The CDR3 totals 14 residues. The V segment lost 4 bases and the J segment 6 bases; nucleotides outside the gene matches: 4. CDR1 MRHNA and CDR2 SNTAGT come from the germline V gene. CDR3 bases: TGTGCCAGCAGTGTTGACAGGGGGACTCAGCCCCAGCATTTT. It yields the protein CASSVDRGTQPQHF.

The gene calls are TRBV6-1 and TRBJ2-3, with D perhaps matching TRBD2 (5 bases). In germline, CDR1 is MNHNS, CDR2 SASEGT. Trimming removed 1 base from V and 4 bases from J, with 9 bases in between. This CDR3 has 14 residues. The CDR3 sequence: CASSEGLAADTQYF. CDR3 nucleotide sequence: TGTGCCAGCAGTGAAGGGCTAGCTGCAGATACGCAGTATTTT.

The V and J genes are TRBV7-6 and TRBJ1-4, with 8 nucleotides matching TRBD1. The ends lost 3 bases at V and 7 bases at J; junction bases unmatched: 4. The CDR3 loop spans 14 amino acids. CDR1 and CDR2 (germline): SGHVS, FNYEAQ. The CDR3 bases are TGTGCCAGCAGCTTTCAGGGGGCGAGTGAAAAACTGTTTTTT. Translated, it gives CASSFQGASEKLFF.

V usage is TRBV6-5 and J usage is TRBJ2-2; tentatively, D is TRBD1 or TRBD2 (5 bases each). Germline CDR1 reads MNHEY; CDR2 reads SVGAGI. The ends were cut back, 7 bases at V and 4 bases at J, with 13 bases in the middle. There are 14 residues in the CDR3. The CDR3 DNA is TGTGCCAGCACGGGGCAGGGAATCACCGGGGAGCTGTTTTTT. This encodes CASTGQGITGELFF.

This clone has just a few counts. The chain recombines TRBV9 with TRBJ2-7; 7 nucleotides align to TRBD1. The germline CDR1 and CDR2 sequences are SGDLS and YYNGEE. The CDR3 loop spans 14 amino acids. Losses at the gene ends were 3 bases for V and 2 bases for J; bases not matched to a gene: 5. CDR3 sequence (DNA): TGTGCCAGCAGCGAGACAGGGTTAGCCTACGAGCAGTACTTC. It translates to CASSETGLAYEQYF.

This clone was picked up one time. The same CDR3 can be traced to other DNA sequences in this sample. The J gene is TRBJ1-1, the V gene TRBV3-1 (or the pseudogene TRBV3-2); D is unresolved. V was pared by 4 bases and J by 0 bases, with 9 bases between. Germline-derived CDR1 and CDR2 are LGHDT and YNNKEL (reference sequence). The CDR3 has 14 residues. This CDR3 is CASSPTSMNTEAFF. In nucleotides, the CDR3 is TGTGCCAGCAGCCCTACCTCGATGAACACTGAAGCTTTCTTT.

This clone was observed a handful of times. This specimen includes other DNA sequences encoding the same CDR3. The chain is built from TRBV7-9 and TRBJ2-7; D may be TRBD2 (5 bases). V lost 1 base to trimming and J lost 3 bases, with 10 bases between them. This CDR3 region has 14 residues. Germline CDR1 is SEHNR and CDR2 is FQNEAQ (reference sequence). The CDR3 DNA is TGTGCCAGCAGCTTAGGAGGGCTCGGCTACGAGCAGTACTTC. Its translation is CASSLGGLGYEQYF. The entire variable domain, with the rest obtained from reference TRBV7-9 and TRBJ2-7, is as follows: DTGVSQNPRHKITKRGQNVTFRCDPISEHNRLYWYRQTLGQGPEFLTYFQNEAQLEKSRLLSDRFSAERPKGSFSTLEIQRTEQGDSAMYLCASSLGGLGYEQYFGPGTRLTVT.